Listed here are 6 T cell receptor beta chains from one sample, sequenced in a study of cytomegalovirus exposure and HLA in healthy donors. A multiplex PCR was run with 60 Vbeta primers and 13 Jbeta primers. Repertoires were generated with immunoSEQ multiplex PCR, while TCRdb's copy carries only in-frame clones and drops some. Among around 120,000 clones, 50% to 65% were seen once, and the ten largest hold 3.5% to 4%. Sequences were obtained from PBMCs. The receptors stem from a man aged 25-45 years in good health and CMV-seropositive.

This rearrangement joins TRBV10-2 to TRBJ1-6, with D perhaps TRBD1 (6 bases). Trimming removed 5 bases at V and 9 bases at J, with 14 bases between. The length of the CDR3 is 14 residues. Looked up from germline, CDR1 is WSHSY and CDR2 is SAAADI. The CDR3: CASSQNGGGSPLHF. The CDR3 nucleotides are TGCGCCAGCAGTCAGAATGGGGGCGGTTCACCCCTCCACTTT.

CDR3 in amino acids: CATSNRGNIGTEAFF. CDR3 DNA: TGTGCCACCAGCAACAGGGGAAATATAGGCACTGAAGCTTTCTTT. This sequence joins TRBV15 and TRBJ1-1; 7 bases fit TRBD1. The CDR3 is 15 amino acids. Germline V gives CDR1 LNHNV, CDR2 YYDKDF (reference sequence). After removal of 4 bases from V and 4 bases from J, the junction contained 9 bases not matched to a gene. The full variable domain, in which reference TRBV15 and TRBJ1-1 provide the parts outside the CDR3, is DAMVIQNPRYQVTQFGKPVTLSCSQTLNHNVMYWYQQKSSQAPKLLFHYYDKDFNNEADTPDNFQSRRPNTSFCFLDIRSPGLGDTAMYLCATSNRGNIGTEAFFGQGTRLTVV.

About this clone itself: Other DNA sequences in this sample translate to the same CDR3. V gene TRBV11-2 combines with J gene TRBJ2-5, with D tentatively TRBD2 (7 bases). CDR3 size: 15 residues. Germline CDR1 is SGHAT and CDR2 is FQNNGV. V dropped 3 bases and J dropped 1 base, with 12 bases sitting between them. The DNA of the CDR3 is TGTGCCAGCAGCTTTTCGGGGGGCCTCCAAGAGACCCAGTACTTC. Protein: CASSFSGGLQETQYF.

The rearrangement uses TRBV2 and TRBJ2-7, with D perhaps matching TRBD2 (8 bases). CDR3 length equals 15 residues. Trimming took 9 bases from V and 0 from J, leaving 18 bases between them. CDR1 SNHLY and CDR2 FYNNEI come from the germline V gene. The CDR3 loop reads CASLIGGDSSYEQYF. CDR3 nucleotide sequence: TGTGCCAGTCTCATCGGGGGGGACAGCTCCTACGAGCAGTACTTC.

The V call is TRBV28, the J call TRBJ1-1; 9 nucleotides match TRBD1. J was trimmed by 3 bases and V by 6 bases; bases with no gene match: 2. This CDR3 region has 13 residues. CDR1 is MDHEN and CDR2 is SYDVKM in the germline V gene. For the CDR3, the DNA is TGTGCCAGCAGGAGACAGGGGGACACTGAAGCTTTCTTT. It specifies CASRRQGDTEAFF.

The rearrangement links TRBV18 to TRBJ1-1; D gene ambiguous. The CDR3 length is 13 residues. V was pared by 6 bases and J by 3 bases, with 11 bases between. The germline CDR1 and CDR2 sequences are KGHSH and LQKENI. CDR3 sequence (DNA): TGTGCCAGCTCCGCCTCGCGGGACACTGAAGCTTTCTTT. Its protein product is CASSASRDTEAFF.